This T cell receptor (beta chain) emerged from a study of OX40 agonist ivuxolimab in advanced cancers. As for the study in general: The diagnoses of dose-escalation patients were hepatocellular carcinoma, melanoma, renal cell or head and neck cancer. Broader study findings: More expanded clones were seen, on average, in CD8+ T cells than in CD4+. Antigen targets of the expanded peripheral T cells went undetermined.

TCRdb's copy holds only in-frame clones and misses some; the assay was immunoSEQ multiplex PCR. Seen here are approximately 47,000 clones, roughly 90% observed once, and the top ten hold under 10%. The CDR3 length is 16 residues. Germline CDR1 reads SGDLS; CDR2 reads YYNGEE. The junction had 12 bases not matched to a gene; V was cut back by 5 bases and J by 8 bases. Notes on this clone: The antigen remains undetermined.

This clonotype originated in an adult with an advanced solid tumor such as melanoma, head and neck, liver or kidney cancer. The V and J genes are TRBV9 and TRBJ2-1; 11 bases agree with TRBD2. The source material was CD4+ or CD8+ T cells sorted from blood, sampled in a trial of the OX40 agonist ivuxolimab. The DNA of the CDR3 is TGTGCCAGCAGTGTCCAACTAGCGGGAGCCATCCATGAGCAGTTCTTC. It specifies CASSVQLAGAIHEQFF.